One sample yielded the 23 T cell receptor beta chains listed below, sequenced in a study of vaccination effects on CD4 cells after COVID-19. Assay: immunoSEQ multiplex PCR; the TCRdb copy retains only in-frame clones and omits some. The table has tens of thousands of clones, roughly 80% seen once. CD4+ T cell isolation took place after 10 days of culture. Each participant was given two doses of one vaccine (BNT162b2 or mRNA-1273). The antigens for these receptors are not known. The sample was CD4+ T cells from PBMCs cultured without peptide, taken after COVID-19 vaccination. Receptor source: a human donor who received a COVID-19 vaccine.

This chain links TRBV23-1 with TRBJ2-1; 10 nucleotides line up with TRBD2. TRBV23-1 has ORF status, its function being uncertain. Trimming at V came to 8 bases and at J to 6 bases, leaving 13 bases not matched to a gene. The CDR3 contains 16 residues. The CDR3 nucleotides are TGCGCCAGCCAGCGGGGGGGTAGTAGCCCCCCCAATGAGCAGTTCTTC. This translates into CASQRGGSSPPNEQFF.

The chain joins TRBV4-2 to TRBJ1-5, with D hard to call. The germline V and J ends were trimmed by 0 bases and 6 bases, with 15 bases remaining between them. This CDR3 region has 16 residues. Germline assignment: CDR1 LGHNA and CDR2 YNFKEQ. The CDR3 here is CASSQELTQTGQPQHF. In DNA, the CDR3 is TGTGCCAGCAGCCAAGAGCTGACTCAAACGGGTCAGCCCCAGCATTTT.

This clone has a single count. J is TRBJ2-1 and V is TRBV6-5; D remains ambiguous. Per the germline V gene, CDR1 is MNHEY and CDR2 is SVGAGI. V lost 2 bases to trimming and J lost 9 bases, with 11 bases between them. The CDR3 extends over 13 amino acids. The DNA of the CDR3 is TGTGCCAGCAGTTACCCCCCGGTTACTGAGCAGTTCTTC. Amino acids: CASSYPPVTEQFF.

This clone was observed a few times. The chain recombines TRBV18 with TRBJ1-6, with a tentative D call TRBD1 (6 bases). V lost 6 bases and J 7 bases, leaving 13 bases between the germline ends. Germline V CDR1 and CDR2: KGHSH, LQKENI. The CDR3 is 14 residues long. CDR3 DNA sequence: TGTGCCAGCTCTCTTGCAGGGGAGAATTCACCCCTCCACTTT. Protein: CASSLAGENSPLHF. The whole variable domain, remainder taken from reference TRBV18 and TRBJ1-6, is NAGVMQNPRHLVRRRGQEARLRCSPMKGHSHVYWYRQLPEEGLKFMVYLQKENIIDESGMPKERFSAEFPKEGPSILRIQQVVRGDSAAYFCASSLAGENSPLHFGNGTRLTVT.

The gene calls are TRBV6-5 and TRBJ1-2; 8 positions match TRBD1. With V trimmed by 6 bases and J by 2 bases, 5 bases remained unmatched. CDR3 size: 14 residues. The germline V gene has CDR1 MNHEY and CDR2 SVGAGI. DNA for the CDR3: TGTGCCAGCAGGACACAGGGGGGGAACTATGGCTACACCTTC. Its protein is CASRTQGGNYGYTF.

In this sample, this clone turned up a few times. A junction boundary mismatches the germline segment, possibly from a read error. The chain uses TRBV12-5 and TRBJ1-1; D gene unclear. From germline, CDR1 is LGHNT and CDR2 FRNRAP. The CDR3 length is 10 residues. CDR3 amino acids: CASGLVWAFF. In nucleotides, the CDR3 is TGTGCTAGTGGTCTGGTGTGGGCTTTCTTT.

This chain connects TRBV9 to TRBJ1-2; D possibly corresponds to TRBD1 (5 bases). The germline gives CDR1 SGDLS, CDR2 YYNGEE. V dropped 0 bases and J dropped 6 bases, with 18 bases sitting between them. This CDR3 region has 16 residues. CDR3 loop: CASSVGYGTGLDGYTF. The CDR3 DNA reads TGTGCCAGCAGCGTAGGATATGGGACCGGGCTGGATGGCTACACCTTC. Full variable domain (missing parts from reference TRBV9 and TRBJ1-2): DSGVTQTPKHLITATGQRVTLRCSPRSGDLSVYWYQQSLDQGLQFLIQYYNGEERAKGNILERFSAQQFPDLHSELNLSSLELGDSALYFCASSVGYGTGLDGYTFGSGTRLTVV.

The rearrangement uses TRBV24-1 and TRBJ2-1; no clear D. Per the germline V gene, CDR1 is KGHDR and CDR2 is SFDVKD. The CDR3 has 16 residues. The V end was cut by 4 bases, the J end by 0 bases, with 12 bases between. The CDR3: CATSDSIPSSYNEQFF. The CDR3 nucleotides read TGTGCCACCAGTGACTCTATACCCAGCTCCTACAATGAGCAGTTCTTC.

This rearrangement joins TRBV29-1 to TRBJ2-6; D unresolved. Deletions cut 6 bases from V and 0 bases from J, with 12 bases between. CDR1 and CDR2 (germline): SQVTM, ANQGSEA. The CDR3 runs 15 residues. The CDR3 region is CSVPDGNSGANVLTF. CDR3 nucleotide sequence: TGCAGCGTACCGGACGGAAACTCTGGGGCCAACGTCCTGACTTTC.

This clone appeared a single time. The chain recombines TRBV19 with TRBJ2-2, with D maybe TRBD2 (5 bases). The CDR3 contains 18 residues. Trimming cost V 0 bases and J 8 bases, with 22 bases left between them. Germline loops: CDR1 LNHDA, CDR2 SQIVND (reference sequence). The CDR3 bases are TGTGCCAGTAGTATAGAAAGGATTAGCGCACCGCGGGCTGGGGAGCTGTTTTTT. This codes for CASSIERISAPRAGELFF.

The chain uses TRBV30 and TRBJ1-2; D gene unclear. The CDR3 loop spans 12 amino acids. Per the germline V gene, CDR1 is GTSNPN and CDR2 is SVGIG (reference sequence). V dropped 2 bases and J dropped 8 bases, with 12 bases sitting between them. In DNA, the CDR3 is TGTGCCTGGAGTCGGCGCGACATAGGCTACACCTTC. Translation: CAWSRRDIGYTF. Together with reference TRBV30 and TRBJ1-2, the CDR3 gives the full variable domain: SQTIHQWPATLVQPVGSPLSLECTVEGTSNPNLYWYRQAAGRGLQLLFYSVGIGQISSEVPQNLSASRPQDRQFILSSKKLLLSDSGFYLCAWSRRDIGYTFGSGTRLTVV.

V is TRBV5-5 and J is TRBJ1-2, with 8 bases aligning to TRBD1. The CDR3 has 12 amino acids. Trimming at V came to 7 bases and at J to 8 bases, leaving 7 bases not matched to a gene. CDR1 is SGHKS and CDR2 is YYEKEE in the germline V gene (reference sequence). CDR3 sequence (DNA): TGTGCCAGCGGAGAACAGGGGGTCGGCTACACCTTC. Its translation is CASGEQGVGYTF.

This clone has only a few counts. The rearrangement uses TRBV25-1 and TRBJ1-2; 7 positions agree with TRBD1. Losses at the gene ends were 5 bases for V and 11 bases for J; bases not matched to a gene: 11. From germline, CDR1 is MGHDK and CDR2 SYGVNS. The CDR3 covers 13 residues. The CDR3 is CASSPIRGRGYTF. The CDR3 region has the DNA TGTGCCAGCAGTCCAATACGGGGCAGGGGGTACACCTTC.

The V and J genes are TRBV9 and TRBJ1-6; D gene uncertain. CDR3 length: 17 residues. The germline V gene has CDR1 SGDLS and CDR2 YYNGEE. V was pared by 2 bases and J by 0 bases, with 12 bases between. The DNA of the CDR3 is TGTGCCAGCAGCGTCGGGTTGGCAAGCTCCTATAATTCACCCCTCCACTTT. Protein: CASSVGLASSYNSPLHF.

The chain combines TRBV11-2 with TRBJ1-4; tentatively, D is TRBD1 (6 bases). CDR3 size: 15 residues. Looked up from germline, CDR1 is SGHAT and CDR2 is FQNNGV. Deletions cut 5 bases from V and 8 bases from J, with 18 bases between. The DNA of the CDR3 is TGTGCCAGCAGCCGATCGGGGGGGGCAGGAGAAAAACTGTTTTTT. Translation: CASSRSGGAGEKLFF.

The chain is built from TRBV20-1 and TRBJ2-7, with TRBD1 matching over 8 bases. The CDR3 runs 11 residues. V lost 4 bases and J lost 8; bases outside the gene matches: 4. Germline V lookup: CDR1 DFQATT, CDR2 SNEGSKA (reference sequence). CDR3 protein: CSAMDRVQQYV. As DNA, the CDR3 is TGCAGTGCTATGGACAGGGTCCAGCAGTACGTC.

A single count supports this clone. V and J are TRBV30 and TRBJ1-1; 9 bases line up with TRBD1. V trimming: 8 bases; J trimming: 3 bases; junction bases outside the gene matches: 10. Germline-derived CDR1 and CDR2 are GTSNPN and SVGIG (reference sequence). There are 14 residues in the CDR3. In DNA, the CDR3 is TGTGCCAGTCGGGACAGGGTGAGGTACACTGAAGCTTTCTTT. This sequence encodes CASRDRVRYTEAFF.

The CDR3 DNA is TGTGCCAGCAGCTTAGTTTCGGGACCTAACTATGGCTACACCTTC. Translating gives CASSLVSGPNYGYTF. J is TRBJ1-2 and V is TRBV7-2, with a tentative D call TRBD1 (5 bases). Germline lookup yields CDR1 SGHTA and CDR2 FQGNSA. Trimming took 1 base from V and 0 from J, leaving 9 bases between them. The CDR3 has 15 amino acids.

The chain employs TRBV19 and TRBJ1-5; D not certain. This CDR3 contains 13 residues. The V and J ends lost 4 bases and 4 bases respectively, with 8 bases between them. The V gene's germline CDR1 is LNHDA and CDR2 SQIVND (reference sequence). The CDR3, as DNA: TGTGCCAGTAGTACTGACCGAAATCAGCCCCAGCATTTT. Translation gives CASSTDRNQPQHF.

CDR3 region: CATSEPPGQGAETQYF. CDR3 nucleotide sequence: TGTGCCACCAGTGAACCTCCGGGACAGGGGGCGGAGACCCAGTACTTC. V usage is TRBV24-1 and J usage is TRBJ2-5; 12 positions match TRBD1. The germline CDR1 and CDR2 sequences are KGHDR and SFDVKD. The V and J ends lost 4 bases and 5 bases, in that order; junction bases with no gene match: 7. The CDR3 totals 16 residues.

The rearrangement uses TRBV7-3 and TRBJ2-2, with 10 bases fitting TRBD2. The trim removed 4 bases at V and 4 bases at J, leaving 12 bases unmatched. The CDR3 loop spans 18 amino acids. Germline lookup yields CDR1 SGHTA and CDR2 FQGTGA. The CDR3 DNA reads TGTGCCAGCAGCTCCAGCGGGGGGGCCAGTTCAGGCACCGGGGAGCTGTTTTTT. Translated: CASSSSGGASSGTGELFF. Using reference TRBV7-3 and TRBJ2-2 for the parts outside the CDR3, the full variable domain is GAGVSQTPSNKVTEKGKYVELRCDPISGHTALYWYRQSLGQGPEFLIYFQGTGAADDSGLPNDRFFAVRPEGSVSTLKIQRTERGDSAVYLCASSSSGGASSGTGELFFGEGSRLTVL.

A few counts support this clone. The chain is built from TRBV20-1 and TRBJ2-7; D not certain. Germline-derived CDR1 and CDR2 are DFQATT and SNEGSKA (reference sequence). Trimming pared 3 bases from V and 2 bases from J, leaving 11 bases between. The CDR3 has 13 amino acids. As DNA, the CDR3 is TGCAGTGCTAGTACCCTTACCCCCTACGAGCAGTACGTC. It codes for CSASTLTPYEQYV.

This clone was counted once. The V gene is TRBV28, the J gene TRBJ2-7, with D perhaps matching TRBD1 or TRBD2 (5 bases each). The V end was cut by 7 bases, the J end by 0 bases, with 16 bases between. The CDR3 runs to 15 residues. From germline, CDR1 is MDHEN and CDR2 SYDVKM. CDR3 loop: CASTAGGSNSYEQYV. In nucleotides, the CDR3 is TGTGCCAGCACCGCTGGGGGATCTAACTCCTACGAGCAGTACGTC.